The 5 T cell receptor beta chains given below trace back to one sample, sequenced in a study of T-cell memory formation after mild COVID-19. TCRdb reprocessed the 5' RACE reads with MiXCR, giving one entry per CDR3 protein. The data show 110,000 to 150,000 distinct CDR3 sequences, around 15% seen once. The sequencing sample was made of PBMCs or a T cell subset sorted from them (not recorded which). The receptors derive from an adult woman who had mild COVID-19 (a few samples of this study predate the infection). Cell type and time point are not known.

This chain connects TRBV4-1 to TRBJ2-2; D not certain. V lost 1 base, J lost 1 base, and 10 bases lay in between. Germline CDR1 MGHRA, CDR2 YSYEKL. This CDR3 has 16 residues. The CDR3 reads CASSQVWSRNTGELFF. The DNA of the CDR3 is TGCGCCAGCAGCCAAGTCTGGTCCCGGAACACCGGGGAGCTGTTTTTT.

The rearrangement uses TRBV7-6 and TRBJ2-1; 7 bases agree with TRBD2. Germline trimming cut 4 bases from V and 9 bases from J; bases unmatched to any gene: 12. This CDR3 has 15 residues. CDR1 and CDR2 (germline): SGHVS, FNYEAQ. CDR3 DNA sequence: TGTGCCAGCAGCTCGGGGGTGGGAGGGCCAGGTGAGCAGTTCTTC. Encoded protein: CASSSGVGGPGEQFF.

This clonotype appeared a few times. The chain is built from TRBV9 and TRBJ2-7; 7 bases line up with TRBD1. Germline lookup yields CDR1 SGDLS and CDR2 YYNGEE. V dropped 5 bases and J dropped 0; count of bases not matched to a gene: 8. This CDR3 region has 15 residues. CDR3 in amino acids: CASSRGGPSSYEQYF. In DNA, the CDR3 is TGTGCCAGCAGTAGAGGGGGCCCGAGCTCCTACGAGCAGTACTTC.

The table lists this clonotype with a few counts. V usage is TRBV7-9 and J usage is TRBJ1-4; D possibly corresponds to TRBD1 (5 bases). The CDR3 totals 16 residues. Looked up from germline, CDR1 is SEHNR and CDR2 is FQNEAQ (reference sequence). V was clipped by 5 bases and J by 4 bases, with 17 bases between them. CDR3 DNA sequence: TGTGCCAGCAGCCGAAGTCTCGGGACTGGTAATGAAAAACTGTTTTTT. Its protein product is CASSRSLGTGNEKLFF.

The chain employs TRBV29-1 and TRBJ2-7; D gene uncertain. In germline, CDR1 is SQVTM, CDR2 ANQGSEA. V was clipped by 5 bases and J by 6 bases, with 11 bases between them. CDR3 length equals 11 residues. The CDR3 nucleotides are TGCAGCGTTCAAGGGATAGGCGAGCAGTACTTC. It translates to CSVQGIGEQYF.